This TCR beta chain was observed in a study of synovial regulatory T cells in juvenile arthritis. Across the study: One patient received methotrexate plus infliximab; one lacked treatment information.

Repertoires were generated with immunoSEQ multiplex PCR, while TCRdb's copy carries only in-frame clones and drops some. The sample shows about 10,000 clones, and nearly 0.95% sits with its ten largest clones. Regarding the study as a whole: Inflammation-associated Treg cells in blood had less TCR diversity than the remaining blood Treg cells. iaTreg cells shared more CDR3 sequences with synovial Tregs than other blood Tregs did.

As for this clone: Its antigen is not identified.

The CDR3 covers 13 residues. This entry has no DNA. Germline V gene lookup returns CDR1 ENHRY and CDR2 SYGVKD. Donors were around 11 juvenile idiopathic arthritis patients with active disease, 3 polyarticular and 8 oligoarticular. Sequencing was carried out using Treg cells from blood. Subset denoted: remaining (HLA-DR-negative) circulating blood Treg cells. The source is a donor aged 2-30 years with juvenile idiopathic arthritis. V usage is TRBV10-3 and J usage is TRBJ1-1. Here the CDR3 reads CAISESGYGDAFF.